This T cell receptor beta chain comes out of a study of blood T cell repertoires in COVID-19. Generated by immunoSEQ multiplex PCR, the TCRdb table keeps only in-frame clones and is missing some. The sample lists around 250,000 clones, 70% to 85% occurring once. J was trimmed by 3 bases and V by 2 bases; bases with no gene match: 2. The CDR3 has 16 residues. The germline gives CDR1 SGHNT, CDR2 YYREEE (reference sequence). V and J are TRBV5-4 and TRBJ2-2; 12 bases map to TRBD2. This clonotype was obtained from a woman over 75 with acute or convalescent COVID-19. Sequencing was carried out using peripheral blood. The CDR3 region is CASSFGLAGHTGELFF. The DNA for the CDR3 is TGTGCCAGCAGCTTCGGACTAGCGGGGCACACCGGGGAGCTGTTTTTT.